Presented here are 32 T cell receptor beta chains from one specimen sequenced in a study of blood T cells in healthy people across ages. A J-beta primer mix and a sample-barcoded 5' primer were used in a second PCR of about 7 to 12 cycles. A single record per CDR3 protein comes from TCRdb applying MiXCR to the 5' RACE reads. The sample carries roughly 1,300,000 distinct CDR3 sequences, 45% to 70% recorded once. Specimen: blood. The receptors stem from a man younger than 35 in good health.

The sample holds a few counts of this clonotype. The chain uses TRBV12-3 or TRBV12-4 and TRBJ1-6; perhaps TRBD1 as D (5 bases). V was pared by 6 bases and J by 6 bases, with 12 bases between. The CDR3 is made up of 14 amino acids. For the CDR3, the DNA is TGTGCCAGCAGCCCCATGGGGGGTAATTCACCCCTCCACTTT. Its protein is CASSPMGGNSPLHF.

The genes are TRBV7-7 and TRBJ2-1; TRBD2 might be the D (5 bases). CDR1 is SSHAT and CDR2 is FNYEAQ in the germline V gene (reference sequence). Trimming shortened V by 3 bases and J by 9 bases, and 15 bases separated the two germline ends. This CDR3 comprises 14 residues. The CDR3 DNA follows: TGTGCCAGCAGCTTGGGTCAGGAGGTGGGTGAGCAGTTCTTC. Protein: CASSLGQEVGEQFF.

The chain is built from TRBV6-5 and TRBJ1-5; D unclear. V shed 0 bases and J shed 3 bases, with 6 bases lying between them. The CDR3 extends over 14 amino acids. Germline V gene sequence: CDR1 MNHEY, CDR2 SVGAGI. The CDR3 here is CASSYSGLNQPQHF. The CDR3, as DNA: TGTGCCAGCAGTTACTCAGGGCTCAATCAGCCCCAGCATTTT.

The rearrangement links TRBV29-1 to TRBJ2-1, with 7 bases that match TRBD1. This CDR3 has 12 amino acids. The J segment lost 5 bases and the V segment lost 7 bases, leaving 5 bases of the junction unmatched. The germline V gene encodes CDR1 SQVTM and CDR2 ANQGSEA. The CDR3: CSGDRANNEQFF. CDR3 nucleotides: TGCAGCGGAGACAGGGCGAACAATGAGCAGTTCTTC.

The chain combines TRBV7-9 with TRBJ1-1, with D unclear. The germline V and J ends were trimmed by 6 bases and 7 bases, with 15 bases remaining between them. The germline CDR1 and CDR2 sequences are SEHNR and FQNEAQ (reference sequence). The CDR3 loop spans 13 amino acids. The CDR3 loop is CASRFEEGGEAFF. CDR3 bases: TGTGCCAGCAGGTTTGAGGAGGGTGGTGAAGCTTTCTTT.

The V gene is TRBV12-3 or TRBV12-4, the J gene TRBJ2-5; D unresolved. The CDR3 contains 14 residues. Trimming pared 5 bases from V and 11 bases from J, leaving 21 bases between. CDR3 sequence: CASSDTTAYNEQYF. In nucleotides, the CDR3 is TGTGCCAGCAGTGATACGACTGCCTACAATGAGCAGTACTTC.

J is TRBJ2-5 and V is TRBV20-1; 7 bases match TRBD2. CDR3 length: 18 residues. The J segment lost 4 bases and the V segment lost 0 bases, leaving 17 bases of the junction unmatched. The germline V gene has CDR1 DFQATT and CDR2 SNEGSKA (reference sequence). Here the CDR3 reads CSARDPLGGRRTRETQYF. For the CDR3, the DNA is TGCAGTGCTAGAGATCCTCTTGGCGGGAGACGGACCAGAGAGACCCAGTACTTC.

The chain uses TRBV3-1 and TRBJ2-7; possibly TRBD2 for D (5 bases). The CDR3 length is 13 residues. Trimming shortened V by 0 bases and J by 8 bases, and 11 bases separated the two germline ends. Germline loops: CDR1 LGHDT, CDR2 YNNKEL (reference sequence). The CDR3 nucleotides are TGTGCCAGCAGCCAAGATCGGAGGAGCAAGCAGTACTTC. Amino acid sequence: CASSQDRRSKQYF.

There are a few counts of this clonotype. J is TRBJ1-2 and V is TRBV4-1; 7 bases fit TRBD1. Germline CDR1 MGHRA, CDR2 YSYEKL. After removal of 1 base from V and 0 bases from J, the junction contained 2 bases not matched to a gene. CDR3 length: 15 amino acids. CDR3 protein: CASSQGQGANYGYTF. The CDR3 DNA is TGCGCCAGCAGCCAAGGGCAGGGGGCTAACTATGGCTACACCTTC.

There are many counts of this clonotype. This rearrangement joins TRBV29-1 to TRBJ2-2, with TRBD1 identical over 10 bases. This CDR3 is 15 amino acids long. CDR1 is SQVTM and CDR2 is ANQGSEA in the germline V gene. CDR3 region: CSFQGGTGDTGELFF. In nucleotides, the CDR3 is TGCAGTTTCCAGGGCGGGACAGGGGACACCGGGGAGCTGTTTTTT.

V is TRBV5-1 and J is TRBJ2-1, with 7 positions matching TRBD1. V dropped 6 bases and J dropped 2; count of bases not matched to a gene: 20. The CDR3 runs 19 residues. CDR1 SGHRS and CDR2 YFSETQ come from the germline V gene. CDR3 sequence (DNA): TGCGCCAGCACCTATAGACAGGGCAATGCCCCGTCGGCCTACAATGAGCAGTTCTTC. The encoded protein is CASTYRQGNAPSAYNEQFF.

The V gene is TRBV6-5, the J gene TRBJ1-1; possible D gene TRBD1, 6 bases. CDR3 length equals 15 residues. V was pared by 6 bases and J by 1 base, with 15 bases between. CDR1 is MNHEY and CDR2 is SVGAGI in the germline V gene. The CDR3 is CASSHHRTENTEAFF. Here the CDR3 DNA reads TGTGCCAGCAGCCACCACCGGACAGAGAACACTGAAGCTTTCTTT.

The chain joins TRBV7-9 to TRBJ2-1; TRBD2 matches at 9 bases. The CDR3 consists of 16 residues. The trim removed 4 bases at V and 6 bases at J, leaving 10 bases unmatched. The germline gives CDR1 SEHNR, CDR2 FQNEAQ (reference sequence). The DNA for the CDR3 is TGTGCCAGCAGCTCTTTAGCGGGAGCGGGGTCCAATGAGCAGTTCTTC. Residues: CASSSLAGAGSNEQFF.

This clonotype was observed once. The V and J genes are TRBV4-1 and TRBJ2-2; no firm D call. Per the germline V gene, CDR1 is MGHRA and CDR2 is YSYEKL. Trimming cost V 3 bases and J 3 bases, with 14 bases left between them. This CDR3 is 16 amino acids long. This CDR3 is CASSHLDGGDTGELFF. The DNA of the CDR3 is TGCGCCAGCAGCCATCTCGATGGTGGAGACACCGGGGAGCTGTTTTTT.

This rearrangement joins TRBV4-2 to TRBJ2-7; D perhaps matches TRBD2 (5 bases). Germline CDR1 LGHNA, CDR2 YNFKEQ. This CDR3 region has 16 residues. Trimming left V 0 bases short and J 0 bases short, with 12 bases between. This CDR3 reads CASSQDSASSSYEQYF. In DNA, the CDR3 is TGTGCCAGCAGCCAAGACTCTGCTAGCAGCTCCTACGAGCAGTACTTC.

This sequence joins TRBV6-1 and TRBJ2-1; 10 bases map to TRBD1. There are 13 residues in the CDR3. In germline, CDR1 is MNHNS, CDR2 SASEGT. With 9 bases clipped from V and 4 bases from J, the junction kept 3 bases outside the gene matches. The CDR3: CASRTGGYNEQFF. The CDR3, as DNA: TGTGCCAGTCGGACAGGGGGGTACAATGAGCAGTTCTTC.

This clonotype has a single count. The chain is built from TRBV20-1 and TRBJ2-7, with a tentative D call TRBD2 (5 bases). V shed 3 bases and J shed 3 bases, with 18 bases lying between them. The CDR3 is 15 residues long. Germline V CDR1 and CDR2: DFQATT, SNEGSKA (reference sequence). CDR3 amino acids: CSASSPGVGNYEQYF. The CDR3 nucleotides read TGCAGTGCTAGTTCCCCCGGGGTGGGGAACTACGAGCAGTACTTC.

The genes are TRBV6-5 and TRBJ1-2; D gene ambiguous. The CDR3 runs 13 residues. V was pared by 6 bases and J by 0 bases, with 8 bases between. CDR1 and CDR2 from the germline V gene are MNHEY and SVGAGI. The CDR3 sequence is CASRRTTNYGYTF. CDR3 nucleotide sequence: TGTGCCAGCAGGAGGACGACTAACTATGGCTACACCTTC.

The chain carries TRBV4-1 and TRBJ1-2, with D possibly TRBD1 on 5 matching bases. Germline V gives CDR1 MGHRA, CDR2 YSYEKL. This CDR3 has 13 residues. Deletions cut 0 bases from V and 7 bases from J, with 9 bases between. CDR3 in DNA: TGCGCCAGCAGCCAAGATTCAGGGAGTGGCTACACCTTC. This translates into CASSQDSGSGYTF.

This rearrangement joins TRBV19 to TRBJ2-3; D is uncertain. The CDR3 loop spans 13 amino acids. Germline V gives CDR1 LNHDA, CDR2 SQIVND (reference sequence). V gave up 7 bases and J gave up 0 bases, with 8 bases separating them. CDR3: CASTYGSTDTQYF. CDR3 coding DNA: TGTGCCAGTACGTACGGTAGCACAGATACGCAGTATTTT.

The rearrangement links TRBV27 to TRBJ2-1, with 15 bases lining up with TRBD2. There are 16 residues in the CDR3. The V and J ends lost 5 bases and 9 bases, in that order; junction bases with no gene match: 8. Germline V gene data show CDR1 as MNHEY and CDR2 as SMNVEV (reference sequence). The DNA for the CDR3 is TGTGCCAGCAGTCACCCCCCGGGACTAGCGGGGGGTGAGCAGTTCTTC. Encoded protein: CASSHPPGLAGGEQFF.

This clonotype occurred a few times. The chain recombines TRBV3-1 with TRBJ2-7, with 7 bases matching TRBD2. Per the germline V gene, CDR1 is LGHDT and CDR2 is YNNKEL (reference sequence). Unmatched junction bases numbered 7, after V lost 4 bases and J lost 4 bases. CDR3 length: 14 residues. The DNA of the CDR3 is TGTGCCAGCAGCCCCTCAGCTAGCGGATACGAGCAGTACTTC. Protein: CASSPSASGYEQYF.

V gene TRBV6-1 combines with J gene TRBJ1-2, with D unresolved. Germline CDR1 is MNHNS and CDR2 is SASEGT. V shed 8 bases and J shed 0 bases, with 28 bases lying between them. The CDR3 runs to 19 residues. DNA for the CDR3: TGTGCCAGCCAATCCTCATCCTGGCTCCGCTATCCAGCTAACTATGGCTACACCTTC. Translation: CASQSSSWLRYPANYGYTF.

The chain joins TRBV20-1 to TRBJ2-3, with D maybe TRBD2 (6 bases). V dropped 5 bases and J dropped 0 bases, with 12 bases sitting between them. Germline CDR1 reads DFQATT; CDR2 reads SNEGSKA (reference sequence). This CDR3 has 14 residues. The CDR3 here is CSAPMGGSTDTQYF. The CDR3 region has the DNA TGCAGTGCTCCCATGGGAGGCAGCACAGATACGCAGTATTTT.

V gene TRBV1 combines with J gene TRBJ2-7; the table's D gene call, TRBD2, was not cross checked with the DNA. TRBV1 is shown as a pseudogene. This CDR3 is built from 18 residues. The CDR3 sequence: CTSSQDHGAGVASYEQYF. The CDR3 coding sequence is TGCACCAGCAGCCAAGATCATGGGGCGGGAGTCGCCTCCTACGAGCAGTACTTC.

The rearrangement joins TRBV7-2 to TRBJ2-5; TRBD2 matches 7 bases. The DNA end is more similar to TRBJ2-7, so the J call may be wrong. The V gene's germline CDR1 is SGHTA and CDR2 FQGNSA. The CDR3 has 16 amino acids. CDR3: CASSPSLVTSVGEQYF. The CDR3 coding sequence is TGTGCCAGCAGCCCCTCGCTGGTTACTAGCGTTGGCGAGCAGTACTTC.

CDR3 sequence: CSASHARDLWLAYNEQFF. Written as DNA, the CDR3 is TGCAGTGCTAGTCATGCAAGGGACCTGTGGCTAGCCTACAATGAGCAGTTCTTC. This chain connects TRBV20-1 to TRBJ2-1; D is possibly TRBD1 or TRBD2 (5 bases each). Trimming left V 3 bases short and J 2 bases short, with 23 bases between. The CDR3 extends over 18 amino acids. Germline values: CDR1 DFQATT, CDR2 SNEGSKA (reference sequence).

In this sample, this clonotype turned up a few times. The rearrangement uses TRBV5-1 and TRBJ2-5; 7 positions match TRBD1. Germline lookup yields CDR1 SGHRS and CDR2 YFSETQ. The V gene end was trimmed by 2 bases and the J gene end by 1 base; junction bases not matched to a gene: 11. This CDR3 region has 17 residues. CDR3 region: CASSFSSGTELQETQYF. CDR3 bases: TGCGCCAGCAGCTTTTCCTCCGGGACAGAACTCCAAGAGACCCAGTACTTC.

Worth noting for this clonotype: An end of the junction differs from the germline gene, which may be a read error. The CDR3: CAGSEVVDRENGYTF. Here the CDR3 DNA reads TGTGCCGGCAGTGAAGTGGTGGACAGGGAGAACGGCTACACCTTC. The chain joins TRBV2 to TRBJ1-2, with 8 bases fitting TRBD1. Germline CDR1 SNHLY, CDR2 FYNNEI. The CDR3 has 15 residues.

The chain is built from TRBV6-2 or TRBV6-3 and TRBJ2-1, with 7 bases matching TRBD2. The J call may be in error: the DNA end matches TRBJ2-7 better. Germline CDR1 reads MNHEY; CDR2 reads SVGEGT. This CDR3 region has 14 residues. The DNA of the CDR3 is TGTGCCAGCAGGGGTCAGGGACTATCCTACGAGCAGTACTTC. This codes for CASRGQGLSYEQYF.

The chain couples TRBV6-2 or TRBV6-3 to TRBJ2-7, with 9 bases fitting TRBD2. The J call may be mistaken, given a closer DNA end match to TRBJ2-1. The CDR3 spans 15 residues. Germline lookup yields CDR1 MNHEY and CDR2 SVGEGT. The CDR3, as DNA: TGTGCCAGCAGCCTCGGACTAGCGCCCCACAATGAGCAGTTCTTC. This codes for CASSLGLAPHNEQFF.

V gene TRBV7-9 combines with J gene TRBJ2-7; D is unresolved. Germline-derived CDR1 and CDR2 are SEHNR and FQNEAQ (reference sequence). The CDR3 has 14 amino acids. The germline V and J ends were trimmed by 4 bases and 3 bases, with 13 bases remaining between them. In DNA form, the CDR3 reads TGTGCCAGCAGCTCGACTGCGGCGGACTACGAGCAGTACTTC. It codes for CASSSTAADYEQYF.